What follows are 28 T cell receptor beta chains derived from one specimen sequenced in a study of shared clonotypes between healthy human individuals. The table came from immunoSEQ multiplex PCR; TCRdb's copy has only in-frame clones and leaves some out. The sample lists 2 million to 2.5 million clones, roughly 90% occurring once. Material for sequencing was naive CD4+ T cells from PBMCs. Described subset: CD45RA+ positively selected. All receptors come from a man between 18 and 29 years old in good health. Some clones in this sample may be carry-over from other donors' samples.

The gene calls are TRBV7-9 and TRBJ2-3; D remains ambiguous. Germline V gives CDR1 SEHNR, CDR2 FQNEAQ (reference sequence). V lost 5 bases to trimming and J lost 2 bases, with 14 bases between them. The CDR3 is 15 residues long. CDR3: CASSPGRIPTDTQYF. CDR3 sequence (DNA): TGTGCCAGCAGCCCCGGTAGAATCCCCACAGATACGCAGTATTTT.

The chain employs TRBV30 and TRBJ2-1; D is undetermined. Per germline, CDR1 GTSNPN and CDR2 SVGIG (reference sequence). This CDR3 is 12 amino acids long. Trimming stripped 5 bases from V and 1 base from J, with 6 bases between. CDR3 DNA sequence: TGTGCCTGGGACACTTCCTACAATGAGCAGTTCTTC. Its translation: CAWDTSYNEQFF.

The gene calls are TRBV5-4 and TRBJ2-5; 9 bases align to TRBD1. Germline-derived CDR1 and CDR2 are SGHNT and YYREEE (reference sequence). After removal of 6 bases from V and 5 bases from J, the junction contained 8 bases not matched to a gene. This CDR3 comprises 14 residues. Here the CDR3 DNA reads TGTGCCAGCAACACAGGGGGCGCGGGGGAGACCCAGTACTTC. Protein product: CASNTGGAGETQYF.

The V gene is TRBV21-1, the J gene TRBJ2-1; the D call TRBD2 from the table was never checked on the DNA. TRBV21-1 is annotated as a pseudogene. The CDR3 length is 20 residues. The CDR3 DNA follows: TGTGCCAGCACTCGCAGGCGGACTAGCGGGAGTGGTTTTTCCTACAATGAGCAGTTCTTC. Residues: CASTRRRTSGSGFSYNEQFF.

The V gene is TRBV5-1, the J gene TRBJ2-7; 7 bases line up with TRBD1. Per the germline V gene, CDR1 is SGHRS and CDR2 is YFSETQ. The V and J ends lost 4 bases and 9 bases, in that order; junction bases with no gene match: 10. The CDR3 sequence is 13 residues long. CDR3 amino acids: CASSPRGQGGQYF. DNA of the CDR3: TGCGCCAGCAGCCCTAGGGGGCAAGGCGGGCAGTACTTC.

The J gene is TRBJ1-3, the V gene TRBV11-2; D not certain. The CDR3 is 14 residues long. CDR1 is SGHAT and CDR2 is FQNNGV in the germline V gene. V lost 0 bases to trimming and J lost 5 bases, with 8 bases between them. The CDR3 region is CASSLERERNTIYF. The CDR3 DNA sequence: TGTGCCAGCAGCTTAGAAAGGGAGAGAAACACCATATATTTT.

This chain's CDR3 is CASSDSGTSGSYNEQFF. The CDR3 region has the DNA TGTGCCAGCAGTGACTCTGGCACTAGCGGATCTTACAATGAGCAGTTCTTC. The chain recombines TRBV6-4 with TRBJ2-1; 8 bases agree with TRBD2. V shed 0 bases, J shed 4 bases, and the junction held 8 bases outside the gene matches. Germline V gene sequence: CDR1 MRHNA, CDR2 SNTAGT. The CDR3 sequence is 17 residues long.

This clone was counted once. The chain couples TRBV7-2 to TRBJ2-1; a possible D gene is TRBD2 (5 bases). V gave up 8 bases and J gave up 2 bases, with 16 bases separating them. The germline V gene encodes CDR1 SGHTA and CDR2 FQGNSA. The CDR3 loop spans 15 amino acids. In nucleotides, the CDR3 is TGTGCCAGCGGACTTAGGGTCTCCGCCTACAATGAGCAGTTCTTC. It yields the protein CASGLRVSAYNEQFF. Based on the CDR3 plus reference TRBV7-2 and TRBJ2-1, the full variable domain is GAGVSQSPSNKVTEKGKDVELRCDPISGHTALYWYRQSLGQGLEFLIYFQGNSAPDKSGLPSDRFSAERTGGSVSTLTIQRTQQEDSAVYLCASGLRVSAYNEQFFGPGTRLTVL.

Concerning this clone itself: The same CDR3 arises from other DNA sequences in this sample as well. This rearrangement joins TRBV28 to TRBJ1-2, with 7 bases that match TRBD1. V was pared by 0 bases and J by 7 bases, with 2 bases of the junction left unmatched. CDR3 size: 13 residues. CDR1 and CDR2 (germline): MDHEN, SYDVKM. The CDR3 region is CASSLWAGGGYTF. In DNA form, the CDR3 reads TGTGCCAGCAGTTTATGGGCAGGGGGTGGCTACACCTTC.

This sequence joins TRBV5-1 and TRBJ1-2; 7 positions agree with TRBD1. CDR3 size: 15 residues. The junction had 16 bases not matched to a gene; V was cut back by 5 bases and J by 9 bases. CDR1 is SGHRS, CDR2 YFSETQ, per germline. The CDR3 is CASRGGGAQGESYTF. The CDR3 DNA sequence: TGCGCCAGCAGAGGAGGGGGCGCCCAGGGTGAAAGCTACACCTTC.

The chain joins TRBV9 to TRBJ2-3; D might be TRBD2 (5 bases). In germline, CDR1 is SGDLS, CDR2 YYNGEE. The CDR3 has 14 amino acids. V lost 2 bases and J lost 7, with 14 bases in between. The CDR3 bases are TGTGCCAGCAGCGTTCAGACGGGGTATAATACGCAGTATTTT. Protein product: CASSVQTGYNTQYF.

The CDR3 spells CASSLRQPPSPDEKLFF. In DNA form, the CDR3 reads TGTGCCAGCAGCCTTCGGCAGCCGCCCTCCCCTGATGAAAAACTGTTTTTT. The chain carries TRBV27 and TRBJ1-4; the D is unclear. Germline V CDR1 and CDR2: MNHEY, SMNVEV (reference sequence). CDR3 size: 17 residues. V shed 6 bases and J shed 6 bases, with 23 bases lying between them.

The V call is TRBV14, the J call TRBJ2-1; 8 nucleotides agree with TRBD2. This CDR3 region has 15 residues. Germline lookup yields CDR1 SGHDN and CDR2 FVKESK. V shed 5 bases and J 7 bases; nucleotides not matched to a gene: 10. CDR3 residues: CASSSSKAGGNEQFF. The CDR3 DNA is TGTGCCAGCAGCTCCAGTAAGGCGGGAGGAAATGAGCAGTTCTTC.

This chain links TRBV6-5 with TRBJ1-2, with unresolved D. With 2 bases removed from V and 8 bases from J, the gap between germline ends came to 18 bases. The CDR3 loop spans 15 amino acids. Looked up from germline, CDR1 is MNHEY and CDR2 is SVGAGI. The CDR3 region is CASSYTYLKGGGYTF. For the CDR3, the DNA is TGTGCCAGCAGTTACACCTACCTCAAGGGCGGCGGCTACACCTTC.

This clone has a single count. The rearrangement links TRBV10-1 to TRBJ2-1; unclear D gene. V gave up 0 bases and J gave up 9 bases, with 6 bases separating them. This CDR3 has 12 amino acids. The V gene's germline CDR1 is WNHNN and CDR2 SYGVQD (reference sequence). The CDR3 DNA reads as TGCGCCAGCAGTGAGTCTTGGAGTGAGCAGTTCTTC. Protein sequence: CASSESWSEQFF.

CDR3 residues: CASSVQGSAYEQYF. CDR3 coding DNA: TGTGCCAGTAGTGTCCAGGGGTCCGCCTACGAGCAGTACTTC. The chain combines TRBV19 with TRBJ2-7, with D perhaps TRBD1 (6 bases). Germline CDR1 is LNHDA and CDR2 is SQIVND (reference sequence). CDR3 length: 14 amino acids. Trimming pared 5 bases from V and 2 bases from J, leaving 13 bases between.

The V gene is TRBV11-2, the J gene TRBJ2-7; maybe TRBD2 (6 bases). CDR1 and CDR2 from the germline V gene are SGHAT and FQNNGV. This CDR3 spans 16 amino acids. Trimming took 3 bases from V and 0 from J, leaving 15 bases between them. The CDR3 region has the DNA TGTGCCAGCAGCTTTTTCGGGGGAGAGGTCTCCTACGAGCAGTACTTC. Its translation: CASSFFGGEVSYEQYF. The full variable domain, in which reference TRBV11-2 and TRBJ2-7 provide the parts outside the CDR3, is EAGVAQSPRYKIIEKRQSVAFWCNPISGHATLYWYQQILGQGPKLLIQFQNNGVVDDSQLPKDRFSAERLKGVDSTLKIQPAKLEDSAVYLCASSFFGGEVSYEQYFGPGTRLTVT.

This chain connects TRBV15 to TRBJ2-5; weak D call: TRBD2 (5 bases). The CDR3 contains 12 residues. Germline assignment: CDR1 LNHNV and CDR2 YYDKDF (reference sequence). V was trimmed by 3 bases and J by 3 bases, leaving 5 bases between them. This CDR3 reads CATSRGEETQYF. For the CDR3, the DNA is TGTGCCACCAGCAGGGGAGAAGAGACCCAGTACTTC.

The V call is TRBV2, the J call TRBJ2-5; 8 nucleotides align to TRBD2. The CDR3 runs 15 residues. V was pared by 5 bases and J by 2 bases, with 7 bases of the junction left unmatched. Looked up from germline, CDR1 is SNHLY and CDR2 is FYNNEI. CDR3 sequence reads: CASSPGGTRQETQYF. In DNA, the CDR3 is TGTGCCAGCAGTCCGGGGGGGACAAGACAAGAGACCCAGTACTTC. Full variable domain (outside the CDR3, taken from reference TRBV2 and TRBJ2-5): EPEVTQTPSHQVTQMGQEVILRCVPISNHLYFYWYRQILGQKVEFLVSFYNNEISEKSEIFDDQFSVERPDGSNFTLKIRSTKLEDSAMYFCASSPGGTRQETQYFGPGTRLLVL.

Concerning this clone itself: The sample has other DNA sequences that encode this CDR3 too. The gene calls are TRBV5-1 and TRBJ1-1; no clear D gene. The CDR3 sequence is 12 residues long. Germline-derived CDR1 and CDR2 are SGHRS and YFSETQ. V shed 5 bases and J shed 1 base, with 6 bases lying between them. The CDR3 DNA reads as TGCGCCAGCAGTTTGCAGAACACTGAAGCTTTCTTT. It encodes CASSLQNTEAFF.

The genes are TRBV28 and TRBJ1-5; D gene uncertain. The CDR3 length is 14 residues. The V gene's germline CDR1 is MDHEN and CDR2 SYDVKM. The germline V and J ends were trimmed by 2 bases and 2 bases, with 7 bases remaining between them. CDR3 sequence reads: CASSLVAGNQPQHF. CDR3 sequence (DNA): TGTGCCAGCAGTTTAGTGGCAGGCAATCAGCCCCAGCATTTT.

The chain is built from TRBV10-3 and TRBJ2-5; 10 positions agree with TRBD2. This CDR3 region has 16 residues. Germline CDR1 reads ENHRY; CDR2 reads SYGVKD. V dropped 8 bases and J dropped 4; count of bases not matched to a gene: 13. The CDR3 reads CAISNASGRVVETQYF. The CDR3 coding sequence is TGTGCCATCTCCAATGCTAGCGGGAGAGTAGTAGAGACCCAGTACTTC.

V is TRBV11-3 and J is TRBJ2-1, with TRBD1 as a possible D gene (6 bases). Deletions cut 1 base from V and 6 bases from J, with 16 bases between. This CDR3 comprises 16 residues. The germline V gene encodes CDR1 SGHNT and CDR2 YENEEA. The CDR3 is CASSLGGQRSVNEQFF. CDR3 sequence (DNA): TGTGCCAGCAGCTTAGGAGGACAGAGGTCTGTCAATGAGCAGTTCTTC.

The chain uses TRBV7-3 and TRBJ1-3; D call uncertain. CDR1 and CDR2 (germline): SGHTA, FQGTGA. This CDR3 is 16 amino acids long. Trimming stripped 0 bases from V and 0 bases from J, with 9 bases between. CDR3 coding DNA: TGTGCCAGCAGCTTAACAGCCTCTACCTCTGGAAACACCATATATTTT. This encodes CASSLTASTSGNTIYF.

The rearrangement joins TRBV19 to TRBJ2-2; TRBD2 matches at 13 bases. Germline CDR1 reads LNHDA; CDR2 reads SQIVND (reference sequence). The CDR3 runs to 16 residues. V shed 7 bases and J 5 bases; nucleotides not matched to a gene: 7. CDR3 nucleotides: TGTGCCAGTACCCCAGGGACTAGCGGGGTAACCGGGGAGCTGTTTTTT. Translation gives CASTPGTSGVTGELFF.

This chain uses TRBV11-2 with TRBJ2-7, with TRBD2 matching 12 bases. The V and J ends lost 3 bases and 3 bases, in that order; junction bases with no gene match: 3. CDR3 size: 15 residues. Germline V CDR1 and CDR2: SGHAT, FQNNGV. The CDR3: CASSLRGLAGYEQYF. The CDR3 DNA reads TGTGCCAGCAGCTTGAGGGGACTAGCGGGCTACGAGCAGTACTTC.

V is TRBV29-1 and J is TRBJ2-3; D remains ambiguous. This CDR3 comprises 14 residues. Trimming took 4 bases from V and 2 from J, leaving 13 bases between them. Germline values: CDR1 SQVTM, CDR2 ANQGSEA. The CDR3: CSVAVDTPTDTQYF. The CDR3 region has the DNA TGCAGCGTTGCGGTGGATACCCCCACAGATACGCAGTATTTT.

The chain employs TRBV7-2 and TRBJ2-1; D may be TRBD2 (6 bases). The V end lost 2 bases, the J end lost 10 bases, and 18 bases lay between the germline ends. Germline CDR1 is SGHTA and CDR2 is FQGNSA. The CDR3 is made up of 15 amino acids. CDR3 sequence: CASSLIGTGPLEQFF. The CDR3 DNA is TGTGCCAGCAGCTTAATTGGGACTGGACCTTTGGAGCAGTTCTTC.